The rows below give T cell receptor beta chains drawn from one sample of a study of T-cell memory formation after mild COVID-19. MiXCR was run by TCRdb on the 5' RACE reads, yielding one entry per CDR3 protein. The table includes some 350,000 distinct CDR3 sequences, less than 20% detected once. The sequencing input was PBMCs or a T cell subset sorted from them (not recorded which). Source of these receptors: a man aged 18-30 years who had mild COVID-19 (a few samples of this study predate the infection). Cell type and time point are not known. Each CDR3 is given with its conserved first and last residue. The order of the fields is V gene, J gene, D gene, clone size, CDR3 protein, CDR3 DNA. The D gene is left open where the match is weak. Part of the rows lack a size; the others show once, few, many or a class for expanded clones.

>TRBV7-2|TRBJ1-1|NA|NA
CASSSRGRGEAFF
TGTGCCAGCAGCTCCCGGGGCCGAGGGGAAGCTTTCTTT
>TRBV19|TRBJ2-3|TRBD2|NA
CASSPTSGGPLTDTQYF
TGTGCCAGTTCTCCGACTAGCGGGGGGCCCCTCACAGATACGCAGTATTTT
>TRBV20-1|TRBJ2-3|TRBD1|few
CSANPLTRGLDTQYF
TGCAGTGCTAACCCCTTAACCAGGGGGCTGGATACGCAGTATTTT
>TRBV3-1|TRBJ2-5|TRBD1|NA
CASSQTGGETQYF
TGTGCCAGCAGCCAAACAGGGGGAGAGACCCAGTACTTC
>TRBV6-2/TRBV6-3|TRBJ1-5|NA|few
CATARGVNNQPQHF
TGTGCCACCGCGCGTGGGGTGAACAATCAGCCCCAGCATTTT
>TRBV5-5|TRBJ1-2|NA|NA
CASSLATYGYTF
TGTGCCAGCAGCTTGGCCACCTATGGCTACACCTTC
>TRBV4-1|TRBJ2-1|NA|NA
CASSPTGLPPPKGQFF
TGCGCCAGCAGCCCAACCGGGCTCCCGCCTCCTAAGGGGCAGTTCTTC
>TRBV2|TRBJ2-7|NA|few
CASRAPFLYEQYF
TGTGCCAGCAGGGCCCCTTTCCTTTACGAGCAGTACTTC
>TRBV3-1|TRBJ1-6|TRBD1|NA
CASSQRGRTGDFSPLHF
TGTGCCAGCAGCCAAAGGGGCCGGACAGGGGACTTTTCACCCCTCCACTTT
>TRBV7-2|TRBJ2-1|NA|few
CASSLDGANNEQFF
TGTGCCAGCAGCTTAGATGGGGCTAACAATGAGCAGTTCTTC
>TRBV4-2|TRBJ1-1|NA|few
CASSQGQVMNTEAFF
TGTGCCAGCAGCCAAGGACAGGTGATGAACACTGAAGCTTTCTTT
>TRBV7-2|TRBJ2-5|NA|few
CASSRGWGETQYF
TGTGCCAGCAGCAGGGGTTGGGGGGAGACCCAGTACTTC
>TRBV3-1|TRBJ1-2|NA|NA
CASRTSLDGGYGYTF
TGTGCCAGCAGAACGTCTTTGGACGGGGGCTATGGCTACACCTTC
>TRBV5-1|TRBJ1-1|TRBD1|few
CASSSSATGVTEAFF
TGCGCCAGCAGCAGCTCCGCGACAGGGGTCACTGAAGCTTTCTTT
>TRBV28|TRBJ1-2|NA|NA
CAPLKGWSNYGYTF
TGTGCCCCCCTAAAGGGGTGGTCGAACTATGGCTACACCTTC
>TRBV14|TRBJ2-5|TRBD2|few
CASSQQGLGTQYF
TGTGCCAGCAGCCAACAGGGACTAGGGACCCAGTACTTC
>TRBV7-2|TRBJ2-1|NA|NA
CASSLVAGRKDEQFF
TGTGCCAGCAGCTTAGTCGCAGGGAGGAAGGATGAGCAGTTCTTC
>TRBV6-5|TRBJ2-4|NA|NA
CASSSAGAKNIQYF
TGTGCCAGCAGTTCGGCGGGGGCCAAAAACATTCAGTACTTC
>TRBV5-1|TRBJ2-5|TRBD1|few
CASSSGQGLSTQYF
TGCGCCAGCAGCTCAGGACAGGGGCTGAGCACCCAGTACTTC
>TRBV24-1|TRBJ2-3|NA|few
CATASAGLTDTQYF
TGTGCCACCGCTTCGGCCGGACTAACGGATACGCAGTATTTT